This T cell receptor (beta chain) comes out of a study of blood T cell repertoires in COVID-19 (TCRdb year 2020). Regarding the complete study: Samples covering the acute and convalescent phases of COVID-19 were provided by collaborators in the United States, Italy and Spain. A freely available public database, intended as a resource for researchers studying the immune response to SARS-CoV-2, is where the repertoires were released. The material from the prospective study consisted of cDNA or gDNA derived from T cells, B-cell-depleted T cells, or PBMCs. Where available, HLA class I and class II types were obtained from metadata supplied by the sample provider rather than from assay-based typing. The samples were drawn from the first 160 participants of the ongoing ImmuneRACE study and from about 1,200 subjects provided by 6 global collaborators. Sample metadata almost always included a de-identified subject ID, COVID-19 status, age in years and sex. Subjects who had been exposed to COVID-19, were actively infected with it, or had recovered from it provided the deeply sampled blood TCRbeta repertoires that made up the dataset.

Per the germline V gene, MNHEY is the CDR1 and SVGAGI is the CDR2. From V the trimming removes 11 bases and from J it removes 7 bases, while the gene matches leave 8 bases of the junction unaccounted for. The CDR3 sequence holds 13 residues, the cysteine and phenylalanine included. Only the CDR3 region is kept as DNA, spanning 39 bases read in frame from base 1. TCRbeta CDR3 regions were amplified from genomic DNA by means of the immunoSEQ Assay, a bias-controlled multiplex PCR. As for the original processing: The number of nucleated cells in each sample was estimated from the amplification of reference gene primers within the assay. To quantify the absolute abundance of each unique TCRbeta CDR3 rearrangement, sequence reads were collapsed and filtered. For each sample, productive Simpson clonality was calculated by taking the square root of Simpson's diversity index across productive rearrangements. The clones in this table, taken by TCRdb from immuneACCESS, are in-frame only. Not every clone is retained; where verified, under half of the shortfall comes from an unresolved V gene, and the cause of the rest is unknown. D and trimming come from the DNA, and the V and J calls and clone size come from that table. The sample includes around 93,000 clones, with approximately 89% observed a single time. The leading ten clones occupy around 10% of the sample.

Collaborating institutions collected whole blood in K2EDTA tubes following their own protocols. For TCRbeta analysis, collaborator samples were shipped as frozen whole blood, as isolated PBMCs, or as DNA extracted from either sample type. About this clone: The clone's antigen remains unknown. No quality values exist for individual bases; no much larger clone is one base distant.

What the study reported, not specific to this receptor: The quantity of clinical and demographic metadata differed by source and by participant and was supplied without curation.

The material sequenced was peripheral blood. The TCR was taken from a man older than 75 with acute or convalescent COVID-19. The chain was built from TRBV6-5 and TRBJ1-5; 10 bases in the junction line up with TRBD1. The sequenced DNA: TGTGCCGGGAGACAGGGGGCCGGACAGCCCCAGCATTTT. Translation gives CAGRQGAGQPQHF.